This T cell receptor (beta chain) stems from a study of T-cell reconstitution after alpha-beta-depleted transplantation in children. Germline V gives CDR1 SGHTA, CDR2 FQGTGA. The CDR3 consists of 14 residues. V was shortened by 0 bases and J by 5 bases, with 10 bases between the two germline ends. This clonotype occurred many times. Unique molecular identifiers tagged the TCRbeta library. One entry per CDR3 protein results from TCRdb running MiXCR on the PCR reads. The table has some 600,000 distinct CDR3 sequences, roughly 17% seen once; the top ten hold 1.1%. This receptor was obtained from a human donor who donated a stem cell graft to a child with acute myeloid leukemia. The material was PBMCs from the stem cell graft donor, obtained from the stem cell graft. The V gene is TRBV7-3, the J gene TRBJ1-2; the D is unclear. The CDR3 sequence is CASSLTPGNYGYTF. CDR3 nucleotides: TGTGCCAGCAGCTTAACGCCGGGCAATTATGGCTACACCTTC.